This T cell receptor (beta chain) was captured by sequencing in a study of blood T cell repertoires in COVID-19. Study as a whole: Acute-phase and convalescent COVID-19 samples originated in the United States, Italy and Spain. Sources were T cells, B-cell-depleted T cells, or PBMCs; the material itself was cDNA or gDNA.

V lost 0 bases and J lost 2; bases outside the gene matches: 8. Germline loops: CDR1 SGHRS, CDR2 YFSETQ. The CDR3 totals 17 residues. Under the authors' procedure: From reference gene primer amplification, estimates of nucleated cell counts were derived. TCRdb's copy holds only in-frame clones and misses some; the assay was immunoSEQ multiplex PCR. For V, J and clone size, that table is used; D and trimming come from the DNA. The profile shows a few hundred thousand clones, 80% to 90% of them singletons. Input material: peripheral blood. This chain connects TRBV5-1 to TRBJ2-3, with TRBD2 matching 8 bases. This clonotype originated in a man aged 45 to 65 with active or convalescent COVID-19. This chain's CDR3 is CASSLAGILAVTDTQYF. CDR3 bases: TGCGCCAGCAGCTTGGCCGGGATACTAGCGGTCACAGATACGCAGTATTTT.